One and the same sample provided the 25 T cell receptor beta chains below, sequenced in a study of T-cell reconstitution after alpha-beta-depleted transplantation in children. During its preparation, the TCRbeta library received unique molecular identifiers. TCRdb re-derived calls from the PCR reads in MiXCR, one entry per CDR3 protein. This table holds roughly 74,000 distinct CDR3 sequences, over 15% found once. Specimen: PBMCs, mostly from graft donor cells, collected 360 days after TCRalphabeta/CD19-depleted stem cell transplant. The receptors stem from a male patient between 2 and 10 years old who had a stem cell transplant for acute lymphoblastic leukemia, so the T cells may come from the graft donor.

This clonotype was seen a handful of times. The gene calls are TRBV20-1 and TRBJ2-3, with a tentative D call TRBD2 (6 bases). Germline CDR1 reads DFQATT; CDR2 reads SNEGSKA (reference sequence). The length of the CDR3 is 15 residues. The germline V and J ends were trimmed by 5 bases and 0 bases, with 15 bases remaining between them. CDR3: CSASRLVTSTDTQYF. The CDR3 DNA reads TGCAGTGCTTCCCGACTAGTCACTAGCACAGATACGCAGTATTTT.

This clonotype was detected many times. V and J are TRBV27 and TRBJ2-1, with 13 bases aligning to TRBD2. Trimming took 6 bases from V and 4 from J; bases not matched to a gene: 12. Germline assignment: CDR1 MNHEY and CDR2 SMNVEV (reference sequence). The CDR3 runs 18 residues. For the CDR3, the DNA is TGTGCCAGCAGATTCACTAGCGGGAGGGCCCTTATGTACAATGAGCAGTTCTTC. Its protein is CASRFTSGRALMYNEQFF.

The chain links TRBV30 to TRBJ2-2, with D possibly called TRBD1 or TRBD2 (6 bases each). Germline V gives CDR1 GTSNPN, CDR2 SVGIG (reference sequence). V was shortened by 4 bases and J by 0 bases, with 15 bases between the two germline ends. This CDR3 is 16 amino acids long. CDR3 nucleotides: TGTGCCTGGATAGGAGGGGGGACACCGAACACCGGGGAGCTGTTTTTT. Its protein product is CAWIGGGTPNTGELFF.

This clonotype was recorded at least ten times. This chain uses TRBV24-1 with TRBJ2-7, with 9 bases matching TRBD2. The germline V gene encodes CDR1 KGHDR and CDR2 SFDVKD. The CDR3 has 14 residues. The CDR3: CATASGILPYEQYF. The DNA of the CDR3 is TGTGCTACAGCTAGCGGGATTTTACCCTACGAGCAGTACTTC.

This clonotype has more than one count but fewer than ten. The V call is TRBV10-3, the J call TRBJ1-1; D is ambiguous. The CDR3 is made up of 12 amino acids. V was trimmed by 10 bases and J by 1 base, leaving 10 bases between them. Per the germline V gene, CDR1 is ENHRY and CDR2 is SYGVKD. CDR3 sequence (DNA): TGTGCCACTACAGCGCAGAACACTGAAGCTTTCTTT. This sequence encodes CATTAQNTEAFF.

This clonotype was found a few times. The chain links TRBV3-1 to TRBJ1-5; D might be TRBD1 (5 bases). The CDR3 has 16 residues. V was clipped by 5 bases and J by 2 bases, with 16 bases between them. The germline V gene has CDR1 LGHDT and CDR2 YNNKEL (reference sequence). This CDR3 is CASSSSWGTGNQPQHF. The CDR3 DNA sequence: TGTGCCAGCAGCTCCTCGTGGGGGACCGGCAATCAGCCCCAGCATTTT.

The V and J genes are TRBV12-3 or TRBV12-4 and TRBJ2-3; 8 bases fit TRBD1. This CDR3 has 16 amino acids. The V segment lost 3 bases and the J segment 3 bases; nucleotides outside the gene matches: 8. The CDR3 DNA sequence: TGTGCCAGCAGTTTTGGGCAGGGGGCAGGAACAGATACGCAGTATTTT. This codes for CASSFGQGAGTDTQYF.

The rearrangement uses TRBV5-6 and TRBJ2-7; 9 bases match TRBD2. J lost 5 bases, V lost 5 bases, and 8 bases had no gene match. Germline V gene lookup returns CDR1 SGHDT and CDR2 YYEEEE. The CDR3 runs 14 residues. The CDR3 sequence: CASRRGSGSHEQYF. For the CDR3, the DNA is TGTGCCAGCAGGAGGGGTAGCGGGAGTCACGAGCAGTACTTC. Together with reference TRBV5-6 and TRBJ2-7, the CDR3 gives the full variable domain: DAGVTQSPTHLIKTRGQQVTLRCSPKSGHDTVSWYQQALGQGPQFIFQYYEEEERQRGNFPDRFSGHQFPNYSSELNVNALLLGDSALYLCASRRGSGSHEQYFGPGTRLTVT.

This clonotype was counted only a few times. The chain recombines TRBV12-3 or TRBV12-4 with TRBJ1-3, with TRBD1 identical over 8 bases. The CDR3 is 15 residues long. V gave up 6 bases and J gave up 5 bases; unmatched junction bases: 9. This CDR3 reads CASRPGQGRRNTIYF. CDR3 DNA: TGTGCCAGCAGACCTGGACAGGGTAGGAGAAACACCATATATTTT.

J is TRBJ2-3 and V is TRBV3-1; the match to TRBD2 covers 8 bases. Germline V gene sequence: CDR1 LGHDT, CDR2 YNNKEL (reference sequence). With 4 bases clipped from V and 4 bases from J, the junction kept 10 bases outside the gene matches. The CDR3 loop spans 16 amino acids. The CDR3, as DNA: TGTGCCAGCAGCCTGATTGGAGCGGGAGTGGCAGATACGCAGTATTTT. Amino acids: CASSLIGAGVADTQYF.

This sequence joins TRBV6-1 and TRBJ2-3, with 8 bases identical to TRBD2. This CDR3 is built from 16 residues. V lost 5 bases to trimming and J lost 2 bases; unmatched junction nucleotides: 9. Germline V gene lookup returns CDR1 MNHNS and CDR2 SASEGT. As DNA, the CDR3 is TGTGCCAGCAGTCCCCTGACTAGCGAGTACACAGATACGCAGTATTTT. Translation: CASSPLTSEYTDTQYF.

This clonotype was recorded at least ten times. The chain carries TRBV6-5 and TRBJ2-3; no clear D. Trimming removed 0 bases from V and 0 bases from J, with 7 bases in between. The CDR3 consists of 15 residues. Germline assignment: CDR1 MNHEY and CDR2 SVGAGI. CDR3 in DNA: TGTGCCAGCAGTTACTCAGCCTCGAGCACAGATACGCAGTATTTT. Amino acids: CASSYSASSTDTQYF.

The genes are TRBV12-3 or TRBV12-4 and TRBJ2-7; 9 bases map to TRBD2. This CDR3 contains 16 residues. V shed 0 bases, J shed 4 bases, and the junction held 7 bases outside the gene matches. CDR3 DNA sequence: TGTGCCAGCAGTTTAGCTAGCGGGAGAACCTTTTACGAGCAGTACTTC. This codes for CASSLASGRTFYEQYF.

This clonotype has just a few counts. The genes are TRBV4-1 and TRBJ2-5; a weak D match, TRBD1 (6 bases). The germline V gene has CDR1 MGHRA and CDR2 YSYEKL. This CDR3 has 16 amino acids. Between the trimmed V and J ends, which lost 1 base and 3 bases, there was a span of 15 bases. Written as DNA, the CDR3 is TGCGCCAGCAGCCAAGTGAGACCGGGACATAAAGAGACCCAGTACTTC. Translation gives CASSQVRPGHKETQYF.

The chain has TRBV2 and TRBJ2-7; the D gene is possibly TRBD1 (5 bases). CDR1 and CDR2 from the germline V gene are SNHLY and FYNNEI. CDR3 length: 16 residues. The V end was cut by 4 bases, the J end by 0 bases, with 16 bases between. This CDR3 is CASSVGQGWLSYEQYF. DNA for the CDR3: TGTGCCAGCAGTGTGGGGCAGGGTTGGCTCTCCTACGAGCAGTACTTC.

This clonotype has only a few counts. V and J are TRBV5-1 and TRBJ2-2, with 9 bases lining up with TRBD2. This CDR3 contains 17 residues. Germline CDR1 is SGHRS and CDR2 is YFSETQ. Trimming cost V 4 bases and J 6 bases; bases outside gene matches: 13. CDR3 sequence: CASSLLPGLAMAGELFF. CDR3 in DNA: TGCGCCAGCAGCCTATTACCGGGACTAGCCATGGCCGGGGAGCTGTTTTTT. Full variable domain (outside the CDR3, taken from reference TRBV5-1 and TRBJ2-2): KAGVTQTPRYLIKTRGQQVTLSCSPISGHRSVSWYQQTPGQGLQFLFEYFSETQRNKGNFPGRFSGRQFSNSRSEMNVSTLELGDSALYLCASSLLPGLAMAGELFFGEGSRLTVL.

This clonotype was picked up a small number of times. The V gene is TRBV4-1, the J gene TRBJ1-4, with 12 bases matching TRBD1. The CDR3 runs to 16 residues. V shed 5 bases and J 9 bases; nucleotides not matched to a gene: 10. Germline loops: CDR1 MGHRA, CDR2 YSYEKL. The DNA for the CDR3 is TGCGCCAGCAGCTTTAGTAGGGGACAGGGGGCTAAAAAACTGTTTTTT. It yields the protein CASSFSRGQGAKKLFF.

V and J are TRBV2 and TRBJ2-1; D not certain. The CDR3 is 15 residues long. Trimming pared 8 bases from V and 1 base from J, leaving 15 bases between. CDR1 SNHLY and CDR2 FYNNEI come from the germline V gene. DNA of the CDR3: TGTGCCAGCCGAACCGACTTTACTTCCTACAATGAGCAGTTCTTC. This gives the protein CASRTDFTSYNEQFF. The entire variable domain, with the rest obtained from reference TRBV2 and TRBJ2-1, is as follows: EPEVTQTPSHQVTQMGQEVILRCVPISNHLYFYWYRQILGQKVEFLVSFYNNEISEKSEIFDDQFSVERPDGSNFTLKIRSTKLEDSAMYFCASRTDFTSYNEQFFGPGTRLTVL.

This clonotype was seen ten or more times. This sequence joins TRBV12-3 or TRBV12-4 and TRBJ1-1; D gene unclear. V lost 2 bases, J lost 1 base, and 8 bases lay in between. This CDR3 is 14 amino acids long. The CDR3 reads CASSLSRRNTEAFF. The CDR3 DNA follows: TGTGCCAGCAGTTTAAGTCGGAGGAACACTGAAGCTTTCTTT.

This chain links TRBV4-1 with TRBJ2-1; 10 nucleotides match TRBD2. V gave up 4 bases and J gave up 13 bases; unmatched junction bases: 16. Germline-derived CDR1 and CDR2 are MGHRA and YSYEKL. CDR3 length: 16 residues. CDR3 in DNA: TGCGCCAGCAGCCGAACTAACGGTGGGCTAGCGGGGGAACAGTTCTTC. It translates to CASSRTNGGLAGEQFF.

In its sample, this clonotype was seen many times. The rearrangement joins TRBV27 to TRBJ2-1; TRBD2 matches 7 bases. CDR3 length: 15 amino acids. Germline assignment: CDR1 MNHEY and CDR2 SMNVEV (reference sequence). J lost 6 bases, V lost 5 bases, and 10 bases had no gene match. CDR3 bases: TGTGCCAGCAGTCCAGGACTAGTAAGGGGCAATGAGCAGTTCTTC. Translation: CASSPGLVRGNEQFF.

There are many counts of this clonotype. CDR3 loop: CAQRGGRADEQFF. The CDR3 DNA is TGTGCCCAGCGGGGCGGGAGGGCCGATGAGCAGTTCTTC. The chain joins TRBV6-4 to TRBJ2-1; 9 bases are shared with TRBD2. This CDR3 has 13 amino acids. Germline values: CDR1 MRHNA, CDR2 SNTAGT. V trimming: 11 bases; J trimming: 8 bases; junction bases outside the gene matches: 10.

This clonotype was seen only a few times. The chain carries TRBV27 and TRBJ2-4; D gene uncertain. Germline V CDR1 and CDR2: MNHEY, SMNVEV (reference sequence). The CDR3 runs to 15 residues. V lost 6 bases, J lost 4 bases, and 16 bases lay in between. CDR3 nucleotides: TGTGCCAGCAGCCCCGGATCCCAGATAAAAAACATTCAGTACTTC. Its protein product is CASSPGSQIKNIQYF.

The CDR3 sequence is CASSKRDGSYYGYTF. The CDR3 DNA sequence: TGTGCCAGCAGCAAACGGGACGGCTCTTACTATGGCTACACCTTC. The gene calls are TRBV6-1 and TRBJ1-2; weak D call: TRBD1 (5 bases). The V gene's germline CDR1 is MNHNS and CDR2 SASEGT. The V gene lost 6 bases and the J gene lost 3 bases, with 17 bases spanning the gap. The CDR3 runs to 15 residues.

This clonotype was observed a few times. The chain carries TRBV5-1 and TRBJ2-7; 7 bases line up with TRBD1. Losses at the gene ends were 4 bases for V and 0 bases for J; bases not matched to a gene: 7. The CDR3 spans 15 residues. Germline values: CDR1 SGHRS, CDR2 YFSETQ. The CDR3 loop is CASSPKGASSYEQYF. The CDR3 DNA follows: TGCGCCAGCAGCCCCAAGGGGGCCAGCTCCTACGAGCAGTACTTC.